This T cell receptor beta chain was obtained from a study of tumor-infiltrating lymphocytes in primary liver carcinoma. Blood RNA originated from unsorted whole blood, with germline DNA additionally extracted. With a constant-region primer, TCR beta cDNA was made from around 530 ng of total RNA. Construction of TCR beta libraries relied on three successive nested multiplex PCR rounds employing slightly modified ARM-PCR. TCRdb reanalysed the multiplex PCR reads using MiXCR and keeps one entry per CDR3 protein. This sample has some 180,000 distinct CDR3 sequences, with over 50% found just once. The receptor's source is a man in his forties with primary liver carcinoma and hepatitis B virus infection. The source material was peripheral blood.

The chain's CDR3 is CASSLSEGAGDSGYTF. CDR3 nucleotides: TGTGCCAGCAGTTTAAGCGAGGGGGCAGGGGACTCTGGCTACACCTTC. This rearrangement joins TRBV12-3 or TRBV12-4 to TRBJ1-2, with 7 bases aligning to TRBD1. The CDR3 length is 16 residues. Germline trimming cut 2 bases from V and 7 bases from J; bases unmatched to any gene: 13.